Listed here are 6 T cell receptor beta chains from one sample, sequenced in a study of chemoradiotherapy in HPV16-positive cancers. The table came from immunoSEQ multiplex PCR; TCRdb's copy has only in-frame clones and leaves some out. The table has fewer than 20,000 clones, 60% to 80% seen once. Specimen collection occurred from a patient who underwent chemoradiotherapy. The receptors derive from a human donor with HPV-associated anogenital cancer.

V and J are TRBV21-1 and TRBJ2-5; the table's TRBD2 call for D was not verified on the DNA. TRBV21-1 is designated a pseudogene. The CDR3 is made up of 18 amino acids. CDR3 amino acids: CASRRGIGLALRGETQYF. CDR3 nucleotide sequence: TGTGCCAGCAGAAGGGGCATAGGACTAGCCCTAAGGGGGGAGACCCAGTACTTC.

This clone was detected a few times. The chain carries TRBV27 and TRBJ1-1; D gene uncertain. Deletions cut 7 bases from V and 0 bases from J, with 18 bases between. The CDR3 runs to 16 residues. The germline V gene has CDR1 MNHEY and CDR2 SMNVEV (reference sequence). Here the CDR3 DNA reads TGTGCCAGCAAACGAGGTTCACTAACAATGAACACTGAAGCTTTCTTT. It specifies CASKRGSLTMNTEAFF.

Note on this clone: This specimen includes other DNA sequences encoding the same CDR3. The chain is built from TRBV28 and TRBJ1-5; TRBD1 is a possible D gene (6 bases). Trimming removed 2 bases from V and 7 bases from J, with 6 bases in between. From germline, CDR1 is MDHEN and CDR2 SYDVKM. CDR3 size: 12 residues. Written as DNA, the CDR3 is TGTGCCAGCAGTTTAGGGGGCCAGCCCCAGCATTTT. This gives the protein CASSLGGQPQHF.

This clone was seen once. V usage is TRBV9 and J usage is TRBJ2-3; D is uncertain. Germline loops: CDR1 SGDLS, CDR2 YYNGEE. This CDR3 has 13 residues. V lost 0 bases, J lost 14 bases, and 16 bases lay in between. The chain's CDR3 is CASSVALQRPLYF. The CDR3 bases are TGTGCCAGCAGCGTAGCCCTACAGCGCCCGCTGTATTTT.

V and J are TRBV2 and TRBJ1-2; D is unresolved. The germline gives CDR1 SNHLY, CDR2 FYNNEI. V was clipped by 1 base and J by 2 bases, with 11 bases between them. The CDR3 is 15 amino acids. The CDR3 DNA is TGTGCCAGCAGTGAAGGTCGCAGCGCGAACTATGGCTACACCTTC. This encodes CASSEGRSANYGYTF.

The gene calls are TRBV5-1 and TRBJ2-2; no clear D gene. V gave up 1 base and J gave up 1 base, with 8 bases separating them. This CDR3 is built from 15 residues. The germline gives CDR1 SGHRS, CDR2 YFSETQ. CDR3 sequence (DNA): TGCGCCAGCAGCTTGACTCATAAGAACACCGGGGAGCTGTTTTTT. It yields the protein CASSLTHKNTGELFF.